The T cell receptor (beta chain) described here comes from a study of blood T cell repertoires in COVID-19. In the study overall: The analysed material was cDNA or gDNA that came from T cells, B-cell-depleted T cells, or PBMCs.

This table comes from immunoSEQ multiplex PCR, and its TCRdb copy is limited to in-frame clones, with some not included. This table has tens of thousands of clones, approximately 86% appearing once. Germline CDR1 reads MNHEY; CDR2 reads SVGAGI. CDR3 length: 13 amino acids. V lost 6 bases, J lost 0 bases, and 6 bases lay in between. This TCR derives from an older man with acute or convalescent COVID-19. The chain links TRBV6-5 to TRBJ1-5; D unresolved. Sequenced material: peripheral blood. The CDR3 region is CASRSSSNQPQHF. CDR3 DNA sequence: TGTGCCAGCAGGTCGTCTAGCAATCAGCCCCAGCATTTT.